This T cell receptor beta chain was sequenced during a study of T cell responses to AZD1222 COVID-19 vaccine. Whole-study findings and limits: Spike-specific TCR breadth rose after two AZD1222 doses, and depth rose as well. Donors were mostly white British, more females; clonal diversity possibly underestimated. At baseline, seropositivity was found in only six or seven AZD1222 recipients.

Here immunoSEQ multiplex PCR was the method, and the copy in TCRdb shows in-frame clones only, minus some. The data show 150,000 or so clones, with roughly 90% seen just once and 1.1% to 1.5% held by the top ten. As for this clone: Its antigen remains unknown.

The specimen was peripheral blood, collected on day 0 of AZD1222 vaccination. The source is an adult in good health.

CDR3 in amino acids: CASSKAGWANEKLFF. CDR3 DNA: TGTGCCAGCAGCAAAGCGGGGTGGGCTAATGAAAAACTGTTTTTT. This chain connects TRBV21-1 to TRBJ1-4. TRBV21-1 represents a pseudogene. The CDR3 contains 15 residues.